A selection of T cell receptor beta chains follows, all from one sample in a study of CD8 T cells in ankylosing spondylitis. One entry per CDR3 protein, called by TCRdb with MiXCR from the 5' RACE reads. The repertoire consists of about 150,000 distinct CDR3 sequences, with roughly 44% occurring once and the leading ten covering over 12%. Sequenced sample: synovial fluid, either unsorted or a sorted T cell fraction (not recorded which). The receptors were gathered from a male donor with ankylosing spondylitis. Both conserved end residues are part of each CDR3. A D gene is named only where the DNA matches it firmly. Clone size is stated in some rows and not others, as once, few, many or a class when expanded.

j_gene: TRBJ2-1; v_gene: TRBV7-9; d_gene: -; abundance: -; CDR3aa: CASSLVLSRGNEQFF; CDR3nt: TGTGCCAGCAGCTTAGTTCTAAGTCGCGGCAATGAGCAGTTCTTC
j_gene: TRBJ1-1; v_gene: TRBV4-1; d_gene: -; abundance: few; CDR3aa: CASSQGLLLMNTEAFF; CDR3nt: TGCGCCAGCAGCCAAGGGCTCCTGCTAATGAACACTGAAGCTTTCTTT
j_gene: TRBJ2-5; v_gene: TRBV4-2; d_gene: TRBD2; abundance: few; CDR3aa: CASSLYQREPQETQYF; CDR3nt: TGTGCCAGCAGCCTATACCAGCGGGAGCCTCAAGAGACCCAGTACTTC
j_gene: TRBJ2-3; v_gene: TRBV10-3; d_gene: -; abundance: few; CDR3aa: CAISESAGATYWGTDTQYF; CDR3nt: TGTGCCATCAGTGAGTCGGCGGGGGCCACCTATTGGGGCACAGATACGCAGTATTTT
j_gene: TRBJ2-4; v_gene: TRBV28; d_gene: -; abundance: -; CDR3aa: CASSWIAGLKGVGAKNIQYF; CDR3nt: TGTGCCAGCAGTTGGATAGCGGGTTTAAAGGGGGTTGGGGCCAAAAACATTCAGTACTTC
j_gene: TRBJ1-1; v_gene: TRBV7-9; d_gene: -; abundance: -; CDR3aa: CASSPGSAPEAFF; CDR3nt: TGTGCCAGCAGCCCAGGGTCGGCCCCTGAAGCTTTCTTT
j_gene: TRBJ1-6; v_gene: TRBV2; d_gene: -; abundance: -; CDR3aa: CASESLNSPLHF; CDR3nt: TGTGCCAGCGAAAGTCTGAATTCACCCCTCCACTTT
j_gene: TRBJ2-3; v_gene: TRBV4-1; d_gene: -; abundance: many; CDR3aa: CASSQDRPGATTDTQYF; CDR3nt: TGCGCCAGCAGCCAAGATCGGCCAGGAGCTACGACAGATACGCAGTATTTT
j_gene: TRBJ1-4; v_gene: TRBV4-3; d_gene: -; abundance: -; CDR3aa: CASSQGRATNEKLFF; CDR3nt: TGCGCCAGCAGCCAAGGCAGGGCAACTAATGAAAAACTGTTTTTT
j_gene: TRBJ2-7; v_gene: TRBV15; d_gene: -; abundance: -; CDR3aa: CATSKEGSYEQYF; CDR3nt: TGTGCCACCAGCAAAGAAGGGAGCTACGAGCAGTACTTC
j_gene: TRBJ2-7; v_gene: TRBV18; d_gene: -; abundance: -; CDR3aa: CASSPGLDYEQYF; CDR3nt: TGTGCCAGCTCACCGGGGCTCGACTACGAGCAGTACTTC
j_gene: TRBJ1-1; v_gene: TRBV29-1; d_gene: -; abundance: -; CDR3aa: CSVGLWGESTEAFF; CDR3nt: TGCAGCGTCGGCCTCTGGGGGGAAAGCACTGAAGCTTTCTTT
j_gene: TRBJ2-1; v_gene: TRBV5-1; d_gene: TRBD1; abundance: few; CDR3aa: CASNGQGAKNEQFF; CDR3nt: TGCGCCAGCAATGGACAGGGGGCGAAGAATGAGCAGTTCTTC
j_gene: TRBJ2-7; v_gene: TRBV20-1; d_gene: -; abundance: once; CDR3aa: CSARVGPYEQYF; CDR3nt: TGCAGTGCTAGAGTAGGGCCCTACGAGCAGTACTTC
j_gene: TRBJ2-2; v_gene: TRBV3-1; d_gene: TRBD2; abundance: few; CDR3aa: CASSQVGGLAGETGELFF; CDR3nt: TGTGCCAGCAGCCAAGTTGGGGGGCTAGCGGGGGAAACCGGGGAGCTGTTTTTT
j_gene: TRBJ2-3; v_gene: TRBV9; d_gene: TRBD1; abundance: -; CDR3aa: CASSVVGVQGAPTDTQYF; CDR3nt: TGTGCCAGCAGCGTAGTAGGGGTACAGGGGGCGCCGACAGATACGCAGTATTTT
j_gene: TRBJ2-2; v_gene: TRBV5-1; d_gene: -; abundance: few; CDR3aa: CASSSGGPLIGELFF; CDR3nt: TGCGCCAGCAGCTCCGGGGGACCACTGATCGGGGAGCTGTTTTTT
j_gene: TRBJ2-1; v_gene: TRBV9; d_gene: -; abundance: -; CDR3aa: CASNKYRSSYNEQFF; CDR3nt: TGTGCCAGCAACAAGTATAGAAGCTCCTACAATGAGCAGTTCTTC
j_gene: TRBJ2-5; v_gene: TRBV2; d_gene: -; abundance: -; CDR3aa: CASRSWATETQYF; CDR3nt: TGTGCCAGCAGATCGTGGGCTACGGAGACCCAGTACTTC
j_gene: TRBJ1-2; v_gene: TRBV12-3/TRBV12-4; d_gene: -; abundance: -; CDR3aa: CASRTLGRATNYGYTF; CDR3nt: TGTGCCAGCAGAACCCTGGGTAGGGCCACTAACTATGGCTACACCTTC
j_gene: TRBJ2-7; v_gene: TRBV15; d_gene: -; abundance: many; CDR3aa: CATSTGVSYEQYF; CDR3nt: TGTGCCACCAGCACAGGGGTCTCCTACGAGCAGTACTTC
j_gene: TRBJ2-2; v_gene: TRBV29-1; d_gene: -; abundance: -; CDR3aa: CSTVRGGELFF; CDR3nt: TGCAGCACTGTGAGGGGGGGGGAGCTGTTTTTT
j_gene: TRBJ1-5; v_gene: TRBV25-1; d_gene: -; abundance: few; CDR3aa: CASSGARTQDQPQHF; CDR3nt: TGTGCCAGCAGTGGTGCGAGGACCCAGGATCAGCCCCAGCATTTT
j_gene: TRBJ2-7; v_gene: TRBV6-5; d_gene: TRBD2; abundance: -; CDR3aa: CASSYGGLAGDEQYF; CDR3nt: TGTGCCAGCAGTTACGGGGGACTAGCGGGAGACGAGCAGTACTTC
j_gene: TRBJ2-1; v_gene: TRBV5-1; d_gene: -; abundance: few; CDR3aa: CASSLTSGVLYNEQFF; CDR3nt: TGCGCCAGCAGCTTGACGTCAGGGGTCCTGTACAATGAGCAGTTCTTC
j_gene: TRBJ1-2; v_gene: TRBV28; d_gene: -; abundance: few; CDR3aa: CASGDGPYGYTF; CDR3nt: TGTGCCAGCGGGGACGGACCATATGGCTACACCTTC
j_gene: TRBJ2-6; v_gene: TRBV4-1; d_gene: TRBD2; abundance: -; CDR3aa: CASSQLAGVSSGANVLTF; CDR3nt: TGCGCCAGCAGCCAATTAGCGGGAGTCAGCTCTGGGGCCAACGTCCTGACTTTC
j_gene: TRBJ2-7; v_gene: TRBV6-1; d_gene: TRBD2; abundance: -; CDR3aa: CASSEANSGADEQYF; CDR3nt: TGTGCCAGCAGTGAAGCGAATAGCGGGGCTGATGAGCAGTACTTC
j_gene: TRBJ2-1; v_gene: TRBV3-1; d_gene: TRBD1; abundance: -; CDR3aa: CASSQDRGGWDNEQFF; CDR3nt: TGTGCCAGCAGCCAAGATCGAGGGGGCTGGGACAATGAGCAGTTCTTC